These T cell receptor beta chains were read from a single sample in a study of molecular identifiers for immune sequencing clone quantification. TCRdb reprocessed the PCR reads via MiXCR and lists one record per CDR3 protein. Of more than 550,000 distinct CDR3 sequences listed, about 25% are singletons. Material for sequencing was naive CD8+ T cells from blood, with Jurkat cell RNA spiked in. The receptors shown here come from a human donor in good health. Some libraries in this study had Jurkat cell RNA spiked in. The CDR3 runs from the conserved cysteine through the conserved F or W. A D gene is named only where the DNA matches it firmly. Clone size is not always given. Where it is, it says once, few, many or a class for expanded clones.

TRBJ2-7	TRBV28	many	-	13	TGTGCCAGCAGTTTTGGGCAGGGCTACGAGCAGTACTTC	CASSFGQGYEQYF
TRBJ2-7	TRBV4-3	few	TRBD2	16	TGCGCCAGCAGCCAAGAGAGGGGCGGACTAGCGGGAGGGACGGACTTC	CASSQERGGLAGGTDF
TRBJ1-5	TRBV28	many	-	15	TGTGCCAGCAGTGGTCGGGAGTATAGCAATCAGCCCCAGCATTTT	CASSGREYSNQPQHF
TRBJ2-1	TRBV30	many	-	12	TGTGCCTGGAGTTCGGACCGCAATGAGCAGTTCTTC	CAWSSDRNEQFF
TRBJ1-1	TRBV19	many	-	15	TGTGCCAGTAGCGATTTGCAGTCTATGAACACTGAAGCTTTCTTT	CASSDLQSMNTEAFF
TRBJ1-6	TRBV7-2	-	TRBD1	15	TGTGCCAGCAGCTCCCCAATAGACAGGGCCTCACCCCTCCACTTT	CASSSPIDRASPLHF
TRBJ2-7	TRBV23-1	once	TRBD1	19	TGCGCCAGCAGTTATCGGGACAGGGTATGCTCCATCATCGCGTGTGAGCAGTACTTC	CASSYRDRVCSIIACEQYF
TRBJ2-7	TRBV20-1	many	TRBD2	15	TGCAGTGCTAGACCTCTAGCGGAGGGGTCCTACGAGCAGTACTTC	CSARPLAEGSYEQYF
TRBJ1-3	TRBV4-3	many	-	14	TGCGCCAGCAGCCCTAGTGGAGGAGGAAACACCATATATTTT	CASSPSGGGNTIYF
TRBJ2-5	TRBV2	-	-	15	TGTGCCAGCAGTGAAGTTTTGGCCAACCAAGAGACCCAGTACTTC	CASSEVLANQETQYF
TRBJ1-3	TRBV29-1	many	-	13	TGCAGCGTTGCTGAGGGGACTGGAAACACCATATATTTT	CSVAEGTGNTIYF
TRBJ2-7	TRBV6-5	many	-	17	TGTGCCAGCAGTTACCGTTGGATGGGGAGTAGGTCCTACGAGCAGTACTTC	CASSYRWMGSRSYEQYF
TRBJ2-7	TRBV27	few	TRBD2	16	TGTGCCAGCAGTGCCCGGACTAGCGGGAGCTTAAATGAGCAGTACTTC	CASSARTSGSLNEQYF
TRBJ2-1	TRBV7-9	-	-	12	TGTGCCAGCAGCCCCGTTAGGGGAGAGCAGTTCTTC	CASSPVRGEQFF
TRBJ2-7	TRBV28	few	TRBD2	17	TGTGCCAGCAGTTATAAACCTTGGACTAGCGGGGGCAGCGAGCAGTACTTC	CASSYKPWTSGGSEQYF
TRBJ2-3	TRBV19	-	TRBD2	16	TGTGCCAGTAGTATGGGGACTAGCGGATTCACAGATACGCAGTATTTT	CASSMGTSGFTDTQYF
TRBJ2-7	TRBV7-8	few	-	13	TGTGCCAGTCCGGGGTTACCCTCCTACGAGCAGTACTTC	CASPGLPSYEQYF
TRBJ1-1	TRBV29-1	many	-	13	TGCAGCGTTGATTCTGGGATGAACACTGAAGCTTTCTTT	CSVDSGMNTEAFF
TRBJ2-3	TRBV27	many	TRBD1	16	TGTGCCAGCAGACGGCGGACAGGAGAACTCACAGATACGCAGTATTTT	CASRRRTGELTDTQYF
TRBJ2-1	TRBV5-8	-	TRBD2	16	TGTGCCACCGAGACATACGGGACTAGCGGTTACAATGAGCAGTTCTTC	CATETYGTSGYNEQFF
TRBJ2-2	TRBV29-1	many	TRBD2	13	TGCAGCGTTGAGTCGCGGGAGACCGGGGAGCTGTTTTTT	CSVESRETGELFF
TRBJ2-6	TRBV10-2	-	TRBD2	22	TGCGCCAGCGGCTTGAGAGACTCGGGACTAGAGATCCCCGTGGGGGGGGCCAACGTCCTGACTTTC	CASGLRDSGLEIPVGGANVLTF
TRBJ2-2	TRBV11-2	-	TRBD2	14	TGTGCCAGCAGCACGGGACTAGCGAACGGGGAGCTGTTTTTT	CASSTGLANGELFF
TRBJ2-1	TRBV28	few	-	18	TGTGCCAGCAGTTTATATATCGGCGGGGTGGCTAGACACAATGAGCAGTTCTTC	CASSLYIGGVARHNEQFF
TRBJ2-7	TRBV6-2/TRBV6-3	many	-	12	TGTGCCAGCAGTCCGCAGTACTACGAGCAGTACTTC	CASSPQYYEQYF
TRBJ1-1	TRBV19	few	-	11	TGTGCCAGCGAAAGGGGCGGAATGGCTTTCTTT	CASERGGMAFF
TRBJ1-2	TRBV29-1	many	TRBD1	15	TGCAGCGTCGGGAAAGACAGGGTCGATAACTATGGCTACACCTTC	CSVGKDRVDNYGYTF
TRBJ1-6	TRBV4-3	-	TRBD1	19	TGCGCCAGCAGCCAAGATGTGTCTGCCGTAGGACAGGGCAAGAGTCCCCTCCACTTT	CASSQDVSAVGQGKSPLHF
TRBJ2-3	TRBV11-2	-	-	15	TGTGCCAGCAGCTTAATTGACTCGGGCACAGATACGCAGAATTTT	CASSLIDSGTDTQNF
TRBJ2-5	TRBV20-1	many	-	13	TGCAGTGCTAGGGGGTATAACCAAGAGACCCAGTACTTC	CSARGYNQETQYF
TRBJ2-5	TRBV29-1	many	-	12	TGCAGCGTTGTAGGTGACCAAGAGACCCAGTACTTC	CSVVGDQETQYF
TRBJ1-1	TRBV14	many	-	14	TGTGCCAGCACCTGGCCCGAGATGAACACTGAAGCTTTCTTT	CASTWPEMNTEAFF
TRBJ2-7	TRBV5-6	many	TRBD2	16	TGTGCCAGCAGCCCCGCCGCGGCTAGCGGAATCTACGAGCAGTACTTC	CASSPAAASGIYEQYF
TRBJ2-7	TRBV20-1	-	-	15	TGCAGTGCTAGAGACCCACTGGGGAGTTCACTCGAGCAGTACTTC	CSARDPLGSSLEQYF
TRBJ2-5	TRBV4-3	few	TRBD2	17	TGCGCCAGCAGCCAAGAGGATAGGCGGGAGGGGGAAGAGACCCAGTACTTC	CASSQEDRREGEETQYF
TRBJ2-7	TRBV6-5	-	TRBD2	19	TGTGCCAGCAGTATAGACAGATCCGGGACTAGCGGGAATATCTACGAGCAGTACTTC	CASSIDRSGTSGNIYEQYF
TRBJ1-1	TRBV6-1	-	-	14	TGTGCCAGCAGTGAAGCTCGATTGGGAACTGAAGCTTTCTTT	CASSEARLGTEAFF
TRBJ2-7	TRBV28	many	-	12	TGTGCCATCTCGTTCGGGGGTTACGAGCAGTACTTC	CAISFGGYEQYF
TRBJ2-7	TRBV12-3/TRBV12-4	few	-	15	TGTGCCAGCAGTTTATTCGCTGGGAGCTCCTACGAGCAGTACTTC	CASSLFAGSSYEQYF
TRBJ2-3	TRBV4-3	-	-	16	TGCGCCAGCAGCCAAGAACTGGGCGGGAGCACAGATACGCAGTATTTT	CASSQELGGSTDTQYF
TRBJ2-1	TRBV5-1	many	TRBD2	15	TGTGCCAGCAGCTTAACTAGCGGGTCCTACAATGAGCAGTTCTTC	CASSLTSGSYNEQFF
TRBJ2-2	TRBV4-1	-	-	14	TGCGCCAGCAGCCAAGCCACTGGCACCGGGGAGCTGTTTTTT	CASSQATGTGELFF
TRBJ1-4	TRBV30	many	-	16	TGTGCCTGGAGTCCCCCGGCGGGGGGACCTAATGAAAAACTGTTTTTT	CAWSPPAGGPNEKLFF
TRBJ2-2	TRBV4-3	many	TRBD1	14	TGCGCCAGCAGCCCCACAGGGGGAACGGGGGAGCTGTTTTTT	CASSPTGGTGELFF
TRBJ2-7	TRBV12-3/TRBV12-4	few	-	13	TGTGCCAGCACCCCAAATCCCGCCCACGAGCAGTACTTC	CASTPNPAHEQYF
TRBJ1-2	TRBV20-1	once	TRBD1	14	TGCGGTGCCCCCGGACAGGGAGGGAACTATGGCTACACCTTC	CGAPGQGGNYGYTF
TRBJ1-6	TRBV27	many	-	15	TGTGCCAGCAGTCACGTGGGACCAAATAATTCACCCCTCCACTTT	CASSHVGPNNSPLHF
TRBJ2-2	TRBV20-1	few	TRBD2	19	TGCAGTGCTTCGCCCCATCCCCTAGCGGGGGGGCCAAACACCGGGGAGCTGTTTTTT	CSASPHPLAGGPNTGELFF
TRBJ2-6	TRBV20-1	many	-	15	TGCAGTGCACGAGGACTTCTCTCTGGGGCCAACGTCCTGACTTTC	CSARGLLSGANVLTF
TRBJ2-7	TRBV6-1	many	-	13	TGTGCCAGCAGTGTTTCGGCTATTTACGAGCAGTACTTC	CASSVSAIYEQYF
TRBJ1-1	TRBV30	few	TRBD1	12	TGTGCCTGGAGTTTAGTGACAGGGGAAGCTTTCTTT	CAWSLVTGEAFF